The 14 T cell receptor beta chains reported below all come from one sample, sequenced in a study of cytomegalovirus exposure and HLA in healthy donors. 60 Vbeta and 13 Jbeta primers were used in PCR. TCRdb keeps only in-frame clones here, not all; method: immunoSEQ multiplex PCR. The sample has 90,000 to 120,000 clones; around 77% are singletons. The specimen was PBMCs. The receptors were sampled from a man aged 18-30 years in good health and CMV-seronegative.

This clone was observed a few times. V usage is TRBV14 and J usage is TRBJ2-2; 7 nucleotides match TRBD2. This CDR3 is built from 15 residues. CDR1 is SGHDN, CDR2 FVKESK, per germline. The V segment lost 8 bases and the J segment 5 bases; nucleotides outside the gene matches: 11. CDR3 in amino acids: CASSISGGGTGELFF. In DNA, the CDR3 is TGTGCCAGCTCAATATCAGGCGGGGGAACCGGGGAGCTGTTTTTT.

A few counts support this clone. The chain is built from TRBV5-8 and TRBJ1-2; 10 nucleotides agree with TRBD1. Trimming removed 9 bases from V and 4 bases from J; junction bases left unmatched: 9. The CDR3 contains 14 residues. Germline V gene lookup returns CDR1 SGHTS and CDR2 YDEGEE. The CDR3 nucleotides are TGTGCCAACAGAGGGACAGGGGAACTCTATGGCTACACCTTC. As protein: CANRGTGELYGYTF. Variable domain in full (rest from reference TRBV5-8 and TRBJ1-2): EAGVTQSPTHLIKTRGQQATLRCSPISGHTSVYWYQQALGLGLQFLLWYDEGEERNRGNFPPRFSGRQFPNYSSELNVNALELEDSALYLCANRGTGELYGYTFGSGTRLTVV.

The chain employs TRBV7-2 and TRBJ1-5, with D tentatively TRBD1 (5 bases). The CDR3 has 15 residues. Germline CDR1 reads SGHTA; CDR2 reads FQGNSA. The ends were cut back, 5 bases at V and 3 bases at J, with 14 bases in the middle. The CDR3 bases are TGTGCCAGCAGCCCAGTGGGGCGGGACAATCAGCCCCAGCATTTT. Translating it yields CASSPVGRDNQPQHF.

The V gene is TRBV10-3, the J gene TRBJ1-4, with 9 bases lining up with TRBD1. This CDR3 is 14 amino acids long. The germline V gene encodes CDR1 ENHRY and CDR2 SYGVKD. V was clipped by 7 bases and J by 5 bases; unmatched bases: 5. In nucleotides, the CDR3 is TGTGCCATCAAACCCGGGACAGGGAATGAAAAACTGTTTTTT. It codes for CAIKPGTGNEKLFF.

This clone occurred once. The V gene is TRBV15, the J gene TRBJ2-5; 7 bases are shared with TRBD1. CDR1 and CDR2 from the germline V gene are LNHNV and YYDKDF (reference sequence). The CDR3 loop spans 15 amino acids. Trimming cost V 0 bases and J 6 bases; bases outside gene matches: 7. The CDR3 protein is CATSREGGGWKTQYF. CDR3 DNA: TGTGCCACCAGCAGAGAAGGGGGCGGGTGGAAGACCCAGTACTTC.

CDR3: CASQGVYGYTF. The CDR3 DNA follows: TGTGCCAGCCAGGGGGTCTATGGCTACACCTTC. This sequence joins TRBV6-6 and TRBJ1-2; the match to TRBD1 covers 7 bases. CDR1 is MNHNY and CDR2 is SVGAGI in the germline V gene (reference sequence). This CDR3 is 11 amino acids long. V lost 8 bases to trimming and J lost 4 bases; unmatched junction nucleotides: 1.

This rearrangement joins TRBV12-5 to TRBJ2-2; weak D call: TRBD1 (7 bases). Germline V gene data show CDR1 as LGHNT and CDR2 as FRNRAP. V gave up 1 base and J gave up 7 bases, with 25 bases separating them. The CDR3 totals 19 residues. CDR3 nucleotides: TGTGCTAGTGGTTTGGCCGCCTTGGAGGGGGCGAGGTTAGGCGGGGAGCTGTTTTTT. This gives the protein CASGLAALEGARLGGELFF.

The CDR3 region is CSVIETTGFYGYTF. The CDR3, as DNA: TGCAGCGTTATAGAGACGACAGGCTTCTATGGCTACACCTTC. V is TRBV29-1 and J is TRBJ1-2; tentatively, D is TRBD1 (6 bases). Trimming stripped 5 bases from V and 4 bases from J, with 17 bases between. Germline V lookup: CDR1 SQVTM, CDR2 ANQGSEA. The CDR3 contains 14 residues.

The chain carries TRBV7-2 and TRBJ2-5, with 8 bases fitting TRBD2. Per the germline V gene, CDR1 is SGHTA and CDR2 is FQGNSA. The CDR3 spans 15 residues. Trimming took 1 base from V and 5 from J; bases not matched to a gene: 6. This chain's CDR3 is CASSLGPGTRETQYF. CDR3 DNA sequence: TGTGCCAGCAGCTTAGGACCCGGGACTAGGGAGACCCAGTACTTC.

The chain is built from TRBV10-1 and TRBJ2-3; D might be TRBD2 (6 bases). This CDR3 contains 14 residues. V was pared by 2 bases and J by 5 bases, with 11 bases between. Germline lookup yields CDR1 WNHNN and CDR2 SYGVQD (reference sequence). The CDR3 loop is CASSELGGEDTQYF. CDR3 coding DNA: TGCGCCAGCAGTGAGCTCGGCGGGGAAGATACGCAGTATTTT.

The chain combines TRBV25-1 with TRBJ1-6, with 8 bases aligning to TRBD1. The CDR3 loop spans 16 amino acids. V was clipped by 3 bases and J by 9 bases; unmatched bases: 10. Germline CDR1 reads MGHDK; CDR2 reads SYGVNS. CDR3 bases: TGTGCCAGCAGTGACCCGGACAGGGAGGGTGGTTCACCCCTCCACTTT. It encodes CASSDPDREGGSPLHF.

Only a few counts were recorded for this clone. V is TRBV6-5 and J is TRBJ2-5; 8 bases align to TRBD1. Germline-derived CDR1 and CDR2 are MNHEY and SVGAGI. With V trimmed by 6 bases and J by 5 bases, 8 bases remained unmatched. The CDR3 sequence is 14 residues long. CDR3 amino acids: CASRFTGGRETQYF. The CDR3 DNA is TGTGCCAGCAGGTTTACAGGGGGGCGGGAGACCCAGTACTTC.

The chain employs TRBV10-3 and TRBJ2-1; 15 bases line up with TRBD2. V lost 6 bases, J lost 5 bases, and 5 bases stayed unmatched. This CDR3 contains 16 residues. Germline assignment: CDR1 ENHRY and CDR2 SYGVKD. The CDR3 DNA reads TGTGCCATCAGCCCGGGACTAGCGGGGGGAAACAATGAGCAGTTCTTC. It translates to CAISPGLAGGNNEQFF.

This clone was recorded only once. CDR3 DNA sequence: TGTGCCAGCAGTTTAGCGGGGCTGGCCAAAAACATTCAGTACTTC. Translated, it gives CASSLAGLAKNIQYF. The V and J genes are TRBV27 and TRBJ2-4, with TRBD2 as a possible D gene (6 bases). The ends were cut back, 2 bases at V and 1 base at J, with 9 bases in the middle. This CDR3 is built from 15 residues. CDR1 and CDR2 (germline): MNHEY, SMNVEV (reference sequence).